These 22 T cell receptor beta chains originate from one sample sequenced in a study of molecular identifiers for immune sequencing clone quantification. TCRdb processed the PCR reads anew with MiXCR; each CDR3 protein has one entry. Of about 40,000 distinct CDR3 sequences listed, 24% are singletons. The sequenced sample was naive CD8+ T cells from blood, with Jurkat cell RNA spiked in. Indicated subset: FACS-sorted CD8+CD4-CCR7+CD45RA+ naive T cells. The source of these receptors is a human donor in good health. Some libraries in this study had Jurkat cell RNA spiked in.

This clonotype occurred many times. The J gene is TRBJ2-7, the V gene TRBV28; 8 bases align to TRBD2. The V segment lost 6 bases and the J segment 1 base; nucleotides outside the gene matches: 8. This CDR3 spans 15 amino acids. The V gene's germline CDR1 is MDHEN and CDR2 SYDVKM. The CDR3 coding sequence is TGTGCCAGCAGGGACCTAGCGGGTAGATCCTACGAGCAGTACTTC. It yields the protein CASRDLAGRSYEQYF.

Details on this clonotype: A much larger clone lies one base from this, so it may be a read error. The chain combines TRBV4-1 with TRBJ2-5; unclear D gene. The CDR3 is 13 residues long. V lost 1 base and J lost 9, with 12 bases in between. From germline, CDR1 is MGHRA and CDR2 YSYEKL. The CDR3 here is CASSQVGLGPQYF. In nucleotides, the CDR3 is TGCGCCAGCAGCCAAGTAGGTCTAGGGCCCCAGTACTTC.

Turning to this clonotype: A read error may explain this, as a much larger clone is one base away. The genes are TRBV10-3 and TRBJ1-1; no clear D gene. V lost 8 bases to trimming and J lost 0 bases, with 10 bases between them. This CDR3 contains 13 residues. Germline CDR1 reads ENHRY; CDR2 reads SYGVKD. This CDR3 is CAILRDMNTEAFF. DNA of the CDR3: TGTGCCATCCTAAGAGATATGAACACTGAAGCTTTCTTT.

A remark on this clonotype: Just one base apart from a much larger clone, this may be a read error. The chain uses TRBV7-2 and TRBJ2-3; 14 nucleotides agree with TRBD2. This CDR3 is 16 amino acids long. CDR1 is SGHTA, CDR2 FQGNSA, per germline. In DNA form, the CDR3 reads TGTGCCAGCAGCATGGGGACTAGCGGGAGCATAGATACGCAGTATTTT. Its protein product is CASSMGTSGSIDTQYF. Together with reference TRBV7-2 and TRBJ2-3, the CDR3 gives the full variable domain: GAGVSQSPSNKVTEKGKDVELRCDPISGHTALYWYRQSLGQGLEFLIYFQGNSAPDKSGLPSDRFSAERTGGSVSTLTIQRTQQEDSAVYLCASSMGTSGSIDTQYFGPGTRLTVL.

The table lists this clonotype with a few counts. The chain links TRBV28 to TRBJ2-6; TRBD1 agrees at 7 bases. The V segment lost 5 bases and the J segment 14 bases; nucleotides outside the gene matches: 21. This CDR3 has 17 amino acids. From germline, CDR1 is MDHEN and CDR2 SYDVKM. The CDR3 coding sequence is TGTGCCAGCAGTAAGGGGACAGCCGTGGTCTCTCATAATTTCCTGACTTTC. It codes for CASSKGTAVVSHNFLTF.

The table lists this clonotype with many counts. The chain is built from TRBV20-1 and TRBJ2-3; the D gene is possibly TRBD2 (6 bases). The germline gives CDR1 DFQATT, CDR2 SNEGSKA (reference sequence). CDR3 size: 15 residues. The V end was cut by 5 bases, the J end by 1 base, with 16 bases between. CDR3 sequence reads: CSAQPDIAGTDTQYF. CDR3 in DNA: TGCAGTGCTCAGCCGGATATAGCGGGCACAGATACGCAGTATTTT.

With regard to this clonotype: A much more abundant neighbour one base away suggests this may be a read error. The chain uses TRBV27 and TRBJ1-5, with no clear D. CDR1 MNHEY and CDR2 SMNVEV come from the germline V gene (reference sequence). The CDR3 spans 18 residues. The V end lost 2 bases, the J end lost 3 bases, and 20 bases lay between the germline ends. CDR3 residues: CASSLGPLWLLINQPQHF. The CDR3 nucleotides are TGTGCCAGCAGTTTAGGCCCCCTCTGGTTACTGATCAATCAGCCCCAGCATTTT.

This clonotype was observed many times. The chain carries TRBV19 and TRBJ1-5, with a possible D match to TRBD1 (5 bases). The germline gives CDR1 LNHDA, CDR2 SQIVND (reference sequence). The CDR3 covers 14 residues. V lost 3 bases to trimming and J lost 4 bases, with 10 bases between them. CDR3 DNA: TGTGCCAGTAGTATTGGCGGGGCGAATCAGCCCCAGCATTTT. It specifies CASSIGGANQPQHF.

This clonotype was seen more than once but under ten times. V and J are TRBV7-6 and TRBJ1-5; D is undetermined. With 5 bases removed from V and 3 bases from J, the gap between germline ends came to 11 bases. The CDR3 runs 14 residues. From germline, CDR1 is SGHVS and CDR2 FNYEAQ. CDR3 nucleotides: TGTGCCAGCAGCAACGGACCGATCAATCAGCCCCAGCATTTT. It specifies CASSNGPINQPQHF.

This clonotype was seen at least ten times. The gene calls are TRBV29-1 and TRBJ2-7; D possibly uses TRBD1 or TRBD2 (5 bases each). This CDR3 is built from 14 residues. The germline V gene has CDR1 SQVTM and CDR2 ANQGSEA. With 6 bases removed from V and 4 bases from J, the gap between germline ends came to 19 bases. The CDR3 loop reads CSVVGPTTGYEQYF. CDR3 DNA sequence: TGCAGCGTCGTGGGACCTACCACGGGGTACGAGCAGTACTTC.

This clonotype was seen repeatedly, ten times or more. The rearrangement uses TRBV12-3 or TRBV12-4 and TRBJ2-4, with a possible D match to TRBD1 (6 bases). This CDR3 comprises 17 residues. Between the trimmed V and J ends, which lost 2 bases and 3 bases, there was a span of 17 bases. CDR3 nucleotide sequence: TGTGCCAGCAGTTTATATGGGGGCGGTGTCGGCAAAAACATTCAGTACTTC. This codes for CASSLYGGGVGKNIQYF.

The table lists this clonotype with many counts. The chain has TRBV11-1 and TRBJ2-3, with 10 bases matching TRBD1. The CDR3 covers 15 residues. The germline gives CDR1 SGHAT, CDR2 FQDESV (reference sequence). V gave up 3 bases and J gave up 3 bases; unmatched junction bases: 3. The CDR3 loop is CASSFQDRGTDTQYF. The CDR3, as DNA: TGTGCCAGCAGCTTCCAGGACAGGGGGACAGATACGCAGTATTTT.

For this clonotype: A much larger clone differs from this one at a single base, so this may be a read error. CDR3 sequence reads: CASGLGPLSNTEAFF. CDR3 bases: TGTGCCAGCGGCTTAGGGCCACTATCGAACACTGAAGCTTTCTTT. This chain links TRBV11-2 with TRBJ1-1; D call uncertain. This CDR3 has 15 residues. Germline V gene data show CDR1 as SGHAT and CDR2 as FQNNGV.

This clonotype was observed many times. The chain couples TRBV6-5 to TRBJ2-7, with a tentative D call TRBD2 (5 bases). V lost 2 bases to trimming and J lost 5 bases, with 10 bases between them. This CDR3 region has 13 residues. CDR1 is MNHEY and CDR2 is SVGAGI in the germline V gene. CDR3 DNA: TGTGCCAGCAGTTACCTTGGAGGCAACGAGCAGTACTTC. Protein sequence: CASSYLGGNEQYF.

Worth noting for this clonotype: Since a much larger clone is just one base distant, this may be a read error. Since the CDR3 does not end with the conserved phenylalanine or tryptophan, this likely comes from a read error. The rearrangement uses TRBV4-3 and TRBJ2-1; 11 positions agree with TRBD2. V was clipped by 2 bases and J by 3 bases; unmatched bases: 0. Germline lookup yields CDR1 LGHNA and CDR2 YSLEER. CDR3 size: 15 residues. This chain's CDR3 is CASSQTSGGYNEQFI. The CDR3 DNA reads TGCGCCAGCAGCCAAACTAGCGGGGGCTACAATGAGCAGTTCATC.

As to this clonotype: A much larger clone is a single base away; this may be a read error. The conserved final phenylalanine or tryptophan is absent from the CDR3, which likely points to a read error. The genes are TRBV7-9 and TRBJ2-7; TRBD1 matches at 9 bases. Trimming removed 6 bases from V and 6 bases from J; junction bases left unmatched: 6. The CDR3 consists of 13 residues. CDR1 and CDR2 (germline): SEHNR, FQNEAQ (reference sequence). The CDR3 region is CASRRDRDSEQYY. CDR3 bases: TGTGCCAGCAGGAGGGACAGGGACAGCGAGCAGTACTAC.

Only one count was recorded for this clonotype. This may be a read error: a much more frequent sequence differs by one nucleotide. Because it lacks the conserved phenylalanine or tryptophan at the end, this CDR3 is likely a read error. The V and J genes are TRBV15 and TRBJ1-1; possibly TRBD1 for D (5 bases). This CDR3 spans 14 amino acids. V was trimmed by 3 bases and J by 0 bases, leaving 8 bases between them. CDR1 LNHNV and CDR2 YYDKDF come from the germline V gene (reference sequence). The CDR3 sequence: CATSRMGVNTEAFL. In DNA form, the CDR3 reads TGTGCCACCAGCAGGATGGGGGTGAACACTGAAGCTTTCTTG.

Ten or more counts support this clonotype. The V gene is TRBV6-2 or TRBV6-3, the J gene TRBJ2-3; 13 nucleotides match TRBD2. CDR3 length: 17 amino acids. Trimming at V came to 6 bases and at J to 4 bases, leaving 10 bases not matched to a gene. The germline V gene has CDR1 MNHEY and CDR2 SVGEGT. The CDR3 DNA sequence: TGTGCCAGCAGATATACCGGGACTAGCGGGATCTCAGATACGCAGTATTTT. It codes for CASRYTGTSGISDTQYF.

This clonotype came up many times. The genes are TRBV5-1 and TRBJ2-7; tentative D call: TRBD2 (6 bases). Germline values: CDR1 SGHRS, CDR2 YFSETQ. There are 14 residues in the CDR3. Trimming pared 4 bases from V and 0 bases from J, leaving 11 bases between. The CDR3 region is CASSRGVNSYEQYF. In nucleotides, the CDR3 is TGCGCCAGCAGCCGCGGGGTGAACTCCTACGAGCAGTACTTC.

This clonotype was seen ten or more times. The DNA of the CDR3 is TGTGCCAGCAGTGAACAGGGGTTTCCCCTCTATGGCTACACCTTC. Amino acids: CASSEQGFPLYGYTF. The V call is TRBV12-3 or TRBV12-4, the J call TRBJ1-2; 7 nucleotides agree with TRBD1. The CDR3 spans 15 residues. V trimming: 5 bases; J trimming: 4 bases; junction bases outside the gene matches: 10.

This clonotype was picked up many times. This chain links TRBV11-2 with TRBJ2-7; D is unclear. Germline loops: CDR1 SGHAT, CDR2 FQNNGV. The V end lost 1 base, the J end lost 6 bases, and 13 bases lay between the germline ends. The CDR3 covers 14 residues. CDR3 nucleotides: TGTGCCAGCAGCTTAGTGGGCTCCCCACGCGAGCAGTACTTC. Residues: CASSLVGSPREQYF.

For this clonotype: An end of the junction differs from the germline gene, which may be a read error. CDR3 sequence: CANSLGQLTDTQYF. Written as DNA, the CDR3 is TGTGCCAACAGCTTGGGACAGCTCACAGATACGCAGTATTTT. The V and J genes are TRBV13 and TRBJ2-3; 7 bases map to TRBD1. The germline gives CDR1 PRHDT, CDR2 FYEKMQ (reference sequence). The CDR3 spans 14 residues. Full variable domain (remainder filled in from reference TRBV13 and TRBJ2-3): AAGVIQSPRHLIKEKRETATLKCYPIPRHDTVYWYQQGPGQDPQFLISFYEKMQSDKGSIPDRFSAQQFSDYHSELNMSSLELGDSALYFCANSLGQLTDTQYFGPGTRLTVL.